This record covers a single T cell receptor beta chain. The antigen remains undetermined. V was trimmed by 1 base and J by 5 bases, leaving 14 bases between them. Germline V lookup: CDR1 LNHDA, CDR2 SQIVND (reference sequence). The CDR3 spans 16 residues. This entry belongs to a study of shared clonotypes between healthy human individuals. Whole-study findings and limits: Rarefaction demonstrated incomplete sorted-subset sequencing despite large depth. Represented diversity (both genetic and exposure-history) was limited by the small number of donors. Between several donors, naive CD4 clonotypes were shared at a level of approximately 5%.

At the deep level, the assay was run. Measured with immunoSEQ multiplex PCR; TCRdb has only the in-frame clones, and not every one. This sample yields some 2,400,000 clones, of which approximately 96% are seen a single time; roughly 0.13% belongs to the top ten. Sequences were obtained from naive CD4+ T cells sorted from blood. The subset here: CD45RA+ positively selected. The chain is built from TRBV19 and TRBJ2-2; D is possibly TRBD2 (5 bases). The origin of this receptor is a young man in good health. The DNA of the CDR3 is TGTGCCAGTAGTATAGCGCTAGCTCGAAGGACCGGGGAGCTGTTTTTT. Protein: CASSIALARRTGELFF.